This is a list of T cell receptor beta chains from one sample in a study of T cell responses to AZD1222 COVID-19 vaccine. Produced via immunoSEQ multiplex PCR; TCRdb's table is partial and in-frame only. Among around 86,000 clones listed, about 90% were seen once. Sequencing used peripheral blood, obtained on day 0 of AZD1222 vaccination. The receptors come from an adult in good health. CDR3s include the opening cysteine and the closing phenylalanine or tryptophan. D genes are given only for firm matches. Clone size is given for some rows only: seen once, a few or many times, or a class if the clone is expanded.

v_call: TRBV19
clone_size: .
d_call: .
j_call: TRBJ1-6
cdr3_aa: CATGEAGRGIDSPLHF
cdr3_nt: TGTGCCACCGGAGAGGCAGGGCGCGGGATCGATTCACCCCTCCACTTT

v_call: TRBV4-3
clone_size: .
d_call: TRBD2
j_call: TRBJ2-7
cdr3_aa: CASSQVLGGSYEQYF
cdr3_nt: TGCGCCAGCAGCCAAGTGTTGGGGGGGTCCTACGAGCAGTACTTC

v_call: TRBV2
clone_size: .
d_call: TRBD1
j_call: TRBJ2-3
cdr3_aa: CARESGTGGTDTQYF
cdr3_nt: TGTGCCAGGGAATCCGGGACAGGGGGCACAGATACGCAGTATTTT

v_call: TRBV7-2
clone_size: .
d_call: .
j_call: TRBJ2-1
cdr3_aa: CASGSYNEQFF
cdr3_nt: TGTGCCAGTGGGTCCTACAATGAGCAGTTCTTC

v_call: TRBV5-6
clone_size: .
d_call: .
j_call: TRBJ2-5
cdr3_aa: CASSLVPVETQYF
cdr3_nt: TGTGCCAGCAGCTTGGTGCCCGTGGAGACCCAGTACTTC

v_call: TRBV9
clone_size: .
d_call: TRBD1
j_call: TRBJ1-1
cdr3_aa: CASSPQQGVNTEAFF
cdr3_nt: TGTGCCAGCAGCCCCCAACAGGGGGTGAACACTGAAGCTTTCTTT

v_call: TRBV18
clone_size: .
d_call: TRBD2
j_call: TRBJ2-7
cdr3_aa: CASSPAGVPYEQYF
cdr3_nt: TGTGCCAGCTCCCCAGCGGGGGTCCCCTACGAGCAGTACTTC

v_call: TRBV4-3
clone_size: .
d_call: .
j_call: TRBJ1-2
cdr3_aa: CASSQSGLRGYTF
cdr3_nt: TGCGCCAGCAGCCAGTCAGGCTTGAGGGGCTACACCTTC

v_call: TRBV3-1/TRBV3-2
clone_size: few
d_call: TRBD1
j_call: TRBJ2-7
cdr3_aa: CASSHSGQGDEQYF
cdr3_nt: TGTGCCAGCAGCCACTCGGGACAGGGTGATGAGCAGTACTTC

v_call: TRBV19
clone_size: .
d_call: TRBD2
j_call: TRBJ2-5
cdr3_aa: CASSIFERGDQETQYF
cdr3_nt: TGTGCCAGTAGTATATTTGAGCGGGGGGATCAAGAGACCCAGTACTTC

v_call: TRBV5-8
clone_size: .
d_call: TRBD1
j_call: TRBJ1-2
cdr3_aa: CASSWDRGLGYTF
cdr3_nt: TGTGCCAGCAGCTGGGACAGGGGCTTAGGGTACACCTTC